These 18 T cell receptor beta chains share one sample of origin, sequenced in a study of molecular identifiers for immune sequencing clone quantification. TCRdb reprocessed the PCR reads with MiXCR, giving one entry per CDR3 protein. This table holds about half a million distinct CDR3 sequences, 20% to 25% found once. The sequenced sample was naive CD8+ T cells from blood, with Jurkat cell RNA spiked in. As to subset: FACS-sorted CD8+CD4-CCR7+CD45RA+ naive T cells. Receptor source: a human donor in good health. Some libraries in this study had Jurkat cell RNA spiked in.

V usage is TRBV19 and J usage is TRBJ1-5, with a possible D match to TRBD1 (6 bases). Germline assignment: CDR1 LNHDA and CDR2 SQIVND (reference sequence). CDR3 size: 14 residues. The germline V and J ends were trimmed by 7 bases and 3 bases, with 13 bases remaining between them. The CDR3 DNA is TGTGCCAGTAACGGGGGGCAGTTCAATCAGCCCCAGCATTTT. Its protein is CASNGGQFNQPQHF.

This clonotype has a handful of counts. This could be a read error, since a much larger clone is one nucleotide away. V gene TRBV5-3 combines with J gene TRBJ2-7; 7 bases agree with TRBD1. TRBV5-3 qualifies as an ORF whose function is uncertain. The CDR3 contains 13 residues. CDR3 sequence (DNA): TGTGCCAGCAGCTCGGACAGGATCTACGAGCAGTACTTC. This codes for CASSSDRIYEQYF.

The genes are TRBV7-9 and TRBJ2-7; perhaps D is TRBD1 or TRBD2 (5 bases each). V shed 3 bases and J shed 4 bases, with 25 bases lying between them. Per the germline V gene, CDR1 is SEHNR and CDR2 is FQNEAQ (reference sequence). The CDR3 is 18 amino acids. The CDR3 sequence: CASSFGDPGRGNIYEQYF. Here the CDR3 DNA reads TGTGCCAGCAGCTTTGGGGACCCGGGACGAGGTAACATTTACGAGCAGTACTTC.

This clonotype appeared many times. The rearrangement joins TRBV6-6 to TRBJ2-7, with D possibly matching TRBD2 (6 bases). The germline V gene encodes CDR1 MNHNY and CDR2 SVGAGI (reference sequence). Trimming cost V 5 bases and J 3 bases, with 8 bases left between them. The CDR3 covers 12 residues. In nucleotides, the CDR3 is TGTGCCAGCAGTGGGGACTTCTACGAGCAGTACTTC. Amino acid sequence: CASSGDFYEQYF.

This clonotype was counted at least ten times. CDR3 DNA sequence: TGTGCCAGCAGTTTATCCCTCGATAACGAGCAGTACTTC. Protein product: CASSLSLDNEQYF. The gene calls are TRBV28 and TRBJ2-7, with D unclear. The CDR3 is 13 amino acids. The germline V gene encodes CDR1 MDHEN and CDR2 SYDVKM. Trimming left V 1 base short and J 5 bases short, with 9 bases between.

This clonotype was recorded at least ten times. The chain joins TRBV20-1 to TRBJ2-1; TRBD2 is a possible D gene (5 bases). This CDR3 has 16 amino acids. CDR1 is DFQATT and CDR2 is SNEGSKA in the germline V gene (reference sequence). V lost 0 bases and J lost 0, with 12 bases in between. In DNA form, the CDR3 reads TGCAGTGCTAGAGACCTTCAGCGGAGCTCCTACAATGAGCAGTTCTTC. It codes for CSARDLQRSSYNEQFF.

This clonotype was seen ten or more times. The chain carries TRBV6-6 and TRBJ2-4, with D unresolved. In germline, CDR1 is MNHNY, CDR2 SVGAGI (reference sequence). The CDR3 sequence is 14 residues long. V lost 4 bases and J 1 base, leaving 8 bases between the germline ends. The chain's CDR3 is CASSLGVAKNIQYF. The CDR3 bases are TGTGCCAGCAGTTTAGGCGTGGCCAAAAACATTCAGTACTTC.

This clonotype was detected many times. The chain joins TRBV14 to TRBJ1-1, with D maybe TRBD1 (6 bases). Per germline, CDR1 SGHDN and CDR2 FVKESK. This CDR3 region has 16 residues. V lost 1 base and J 0 bases, leaving 12 bases between the germline ends. The CDR3 sequence: CASSQGHRELNTEAFF. The CDR3 DNA follows: TGTGCCAGCAGCCAAGGCCACAGGGAACTGAACACTGAAGCTTTCTTT.

This clonotype has a handful of counts. This sequence joins TRBV30 and TRBJ2-7; no clear D gene. Trimming pared 4 bases from V and 3 bases from J, leaving 13 bases between. The CDR3 runs to 13 residues. CDR1 GTSNPN and CDR2 SVGIG come from the germline V gene (reference sequence). The CDR3 is CAWTEESNYEQYF. The CDR3 coding sequence is TGTGCCTGGACTGAGGAATCGAACTACGAGCAGTACTTC.

Regarding this clonotype: This clone may be a read error of a much larger clone one base away. This chain joins TRBV4-3 and TRBJ2-2; no reliable D call. CDR1 is LGHNA, CDR2 YSLEER, per germline. The germline V and J ends were trimmed by 1 base and 10 bases, with 10 bases remaining between them. The CDR3 extends over 13 amino acids. The CDR3 bases are TGCGCCAGCAGCCAAGGGGTAGGGCAGGAGCTGTTTTTT. It specifies CASSQGVGQELFF.

This clonotype has a count of ten or more. The chain joins TRBV7-9 to TRBJ1-5; possible D gene TRBD1, 5 bases. Germline CDR1 reads SEHNR; CDR2 reads FQNEAQ (reference sequence). The CDR3 has 15 residues. With 4 bases removed from V and 2 bases from J, the gap between germline ends came to 12 bases. For the CDR3, the DNA is TGTGCCAGCAGCTCAGAGCTACAGGGCAATCAGCCCCAGCATTTT. Translating it yields CASSSELQGNQPQHF.

This chain links TRBV4-1 with TRBJ2-7; 12 bases are a match to TRBD2. V trimming: 2 bases; J trimming: 2 bases; junction bases outside the gene matches: 4. Germline loops: CDR1 MGHRA, CDR2 YSYEKL. This CDR3 region has 16 residues. The CDR3 sequence is CASSQTASGGAYEQYF. The CDR3 DNA is TGCGCCAGCAGCCAAACGGCTAGCGGGGGGGCCTACGAGCAGTACTTC.

The V call is TRBV20-1, the J call TRBJ2-7; 7 positions match TRBD2. J was trimmed by 5 bases and V by 2 bases; bases with no gene match: 9. Per the germline V gene, CDR1 is DFQATT and CDR2 is SNEGSKA (reference sequence). The CDR3 is made up of 14 amino acids. DNA for the CDR3: TGCAGTGCTAGAACTACTCTAGCGGCTAACGAGCAGTACTTC. It is translated as CSARTTLAANEQYF.

This clonotype was counted ten times or more. The chain uses TRBV5-4 and TRBJ2-1; D remains unclear. Germline assignment: CDR1 SGHNT and CDR2 YYREEE (reference sequence). The CDR3 has 11 residues. Trimming cost V 4 bases and J 9 bases, with 8 bases left between them. For the CDR3, the DNA is TGTGCCAGCAGCATATACGGTGAGCAGTTCTTC. Translation gives CASSIYGEQFF.

This clonotype was detected ten times or more. One end of the junction varies from germline; a read error may be responsible. This chain joins TRBV20-1 and TRBJ1-4; possible D gene TRBD1, 5 bases. This CDR3 has 15 amino acids. In germline, CDR1 is DFQATT, CDR2 SNEGSKA (reference sequence). The CDR3 reads CGAPPPGPPREKLFF. In nucleotides, the CDR3 is TGCGGTGCGCCCCCTCCGGGACCACCTCGGGAAAAACTGTTTTTT.

The chain links TRBV3-1 to TRBJ2-5; 11 bases agree with TRBD2. The CDR3 has 18 amino acids. Germline V lookup: CDR1 LGHDT, CDR2 YNNKEL (reference sequence). V gave up 0 bases and J gave up 0 bases; unmatched junction bases: 6. The CDR3 DNA is TGTGCCAGCAGCCAAGAGAGTCTAGCGGGGGGTAACCAAGAGACCCAGTACTTC. Translating it yields CASSQESLAGGNQETQYF.

This clonotype was found many times. The V call is TRBV13, the J call TRBJ1-5; D may be TRBD1 (5 bases). Germline V CDR1 and CDR2: PRHDT, FYEKMQ (reference sequence). This CDR3 has 15 amino acids. Trimming shortened V by 5 bases and J by 5 bases, and 16 bases separated the two germline ends. The DNA of the CDR3 is TGTGCCAGCAGCGACAGTCTCTCCCGGGATCAGCCCCAGCATTTT. It translates to CASSDSLSRDQPQHF. The entire variable domain, with the rest obtained from reference TRBV13 and TRBJ1-5, is as follows: AAGVIQSPRHLIKEKRETATLKCYPIPRHDTVYWYQQGPGQDPQFLISFYEKMQSDKGSIPDRFSAQQFSDYHSELNMSSLELGDSALYFCASSDSLSRDQPQHFGDGTRLSIL.

This clonotype was observed at least ten times. V is TRBV20-1 and J is TRBJ2-1; D is unclear. CDR1 and CDR2 from the germline V gene are DFQATT and SNEGSKA (reference sequence). This CDR3 contains 11 residues. The V end lost 5 bases, the J end lost 7 bases, and 9 bases lay between the germline ends. CDR3 nucleotides: TGCAGTGCTGCCCATGGTAATGAGCAGTTCTTC. Protein sequence: CSAAHGNEQFF.